Presented here are 26 T cell receptor beta chains from one specimen sequenced in a study of identical twins. TCRdb analysed the 5' RACE reads with MiXCR anew, one entry per CDR3 protein. The sample contains approximately 620,000 distinct CDR3 sequences, approximately 9% of which appear only once. The same specimen was also included in a second study, on yellow fever vaccine responses in identical twins.

What was sequenced was PBMCs. The source of these receptors is a woman between 18 and 29 years old in good health.

This clonotype appeared a few times. V and J are TRBV7-2 and TRBJ1-2; 8 bases match TRBD1. The germline V gene encodes CDR1 SGHTA and CDR2 FQGNSA. The ends lost 0 bases at V and 4 bases at J; junction bases unmatched: 4. This CDR3 region has 15 residues. The DNA of the CDR3 is TGTGCCAGCAGCTTAGCGACAGGGGATAGCTATGGCTACACCTTC. Translating gives CASSLATGDSYGYTF.

The chain recombines TRBV5-1 with TRBJ2-3; D gene uncertain. V lost 0 bases and J 0 bases, leaving 5 bases between the germline ends. Germline V gene data show CDR1 as SGHRS and CDR2 as YFSETQ. The CDR3 has 14 residues. CDR3: CASSLVISTDTQYF. For the CDR3, the DNA is TGCGCCAGCAGCTTGGTGATTAGCACAGATACGCAGTATTTT.

The CDR3 region is CSAVARSEDTQYF. CDR3 nucleotides: TGCAGTGCCGTCGCTAGGAGTGAAGATACGCAGTATTTT. V usage is TRBV20-1 and J usage is TRBJ2-3; D gene uncertain. From germline, CDR1 is DFQATT and CDR2 SNEGSKA (reference sequence). This CDR3 comprises 13 residues. The germline V and J ends were trimmed by 6 bases and 5 bases, with 15 bases remaining between them.

This clonotype was seen only a few times. The V gene is TRBV4-1, the J gene TRBJ2-1; tentatively, D is TRBD1 (6 bases). Germline lookup yields CDR1 MGHRA and CDR2 YSYEKL. The V end was cut by 0 bases, the J end by 4 bases, with 10 bases between. CDR3 length equals 15 residues. The CDR3 coding sequence is TGCGCCAGCAGCCAAGATCAGGGGTCGTACAATGAGCAGTTCTTC. Encoded protein: CASSQDQGSYNEQFF.

A few counts support this clonotype. The V and J genes are TRBV12-3 or TRBV12-4 and TRBJ2-2, with a weak D call TRBD1 (6 bases). V was pared by 6 bases and J by 10 bases, with 21 bases between. The CDR3 totals 15 residues. The CDR3 DNA follows: TGTGCCAGCAGCCAACCCCGCTACACAGGGTTGGAGCTGTTTTTT. Translated: CASSQPRYTGLELFF.

This clonotype was counted a few times. The chain employs TRBV20-1 and TRBJ1-2, with D unclear. Germline V gene sequence: CDR1 DFQATT, CDR2 SNEGSKA (reference sequence). V dropped 5 bases and J dropped 6 bases, with 10 bases sitting between them. The CDR3 runs 11 residues. CDR3 sequence: CSAEGEDGYTF. As DNA, the CDR3 is TGCAGTGCTGAGGGCGAGGATGGCTACACCTTC.

The chain combines TRBV11-2 with TRBJ2-5; 10 nucleotides line up with TRBD2. Losses at the gene ends were 6 bases for V and 0 bases for J; bases not matched to a gene: 13. Germline V CDR1 and CDR2: SGHAT, FQNNGV. The CDR3 runs to 18 residues. CDR3 sequence: CASRKSGRASGYQETQYF. The CDR3 nucleotides are TGTGCCAGCAGAAAGAGCGGGAGGGCCTCGGGGTACCAAGAGACCCAGTACTTC.

Ten or more counts support this clonotype. The junction shows a germline mismatch at one end, possibly a read error. This rearrangement joins TRBV29-1 to TRBJ2-7, with 9 bases matching TRBD1. The CDR3 is 14 amino acids. Germline loops: CDR1 SQVTM, CDR2 ANQGSEA. CDR3 residues: CSVDTGTGSFEQYF. DNA for the CDR3: TGCAGCGTAGATACCGGGACAGGGTCCTTCGAGCAGTACTTC.

The table lists this clonotype with a few counts. This chain links TRBV27 with TRBJ1-1; TRBD1 might be the D (5 bases). With 3 bases removed from V and 2 bases from J, the gap between germline ends came to 10 bases. The germline CDR1 and CDR2 sequences are MNHEY and SMNVEV (reference sequence). This CDR3 is built from 14 residues. CDR3 protein: CASSFSQVNTEAFF. CDR3 nucleotides: TGTGCCAGCAGTTTCTCACAGGTCAACACTGAAGCTTTCTTT.

This clonotype was observed many times. This chain connects TRBV6-5 to TRBJ2-7; D is unresolved. Trimming left V 4 bases short and J 5 bases short, with 15 bases between. This CDR3 comprises 14 residues. Germline V gene sequence: CDR1 MNHEY, CDR2 SVGAGI. In nucleotides, the CDR3 is TGTGCCAGCAGTTCTCCGATAGGGCTGGACGAGCAGTACTTC. It encodes CASSSPIGLDEQYF.

This clonotype was seen more than once but under ten times. The chain recombines TRBV20-1 with TRBJ2-5, with TRBD2 matching 7 bases. Per the germline V gene, CDR1 is DFQATT and CDR2 is SNEGSKA (reference sequence). The CDR3 length is 21 residues. V lost 3 bases to trimming and J lost 5 bases; unmatched junction nucleotides: 30. This CDR3 reads CSASGGTPETRSTGSLETQYF. The DNA for the CDR3 is TGCAGTGCTAGCGGGGGGACTCCAGAGACCCGAAGTACTGGGTCTCTGGAGACCCAGTACTTC.

There are many counts of this clonotype. This chain joins TRBV4-3 and TRBJ2-7; a weak D match, TRBD1 (6 bases). This CDR3 is built from 15 residues. CDR1 and CDR2 (germline): LGHNA, YSLEER. Between the trimmed V and J ends, which lost 0 bases and 2 bases, there was a span of 11 bases. In DNA, the CDR3 is TGCGCCAGCAGCCAAGATCCAGGGGAACCCTACGAGCAGTACTTC. It yields the protein CASSQDPGEPYEQYF.

The sample holds a few counts of this clonotype. The chain joins TRBV5-7 to TRBJ2-3; 7 bases are a match to TRBD1. TRBV5-7 is an ORF, and what it does is uncertain. The CDR3 sequence is 14 residues long. With V trimmed by 6 bases and J by 1 base, 5 bases remained unmatched. CDR3 coding DNA: TGTGCCAGCACCGTAGGACAGGGCACAGATACGCAGTATTTT. Residues: CASTVGQGTDTQYF.

This clonotype has a handful of counts. CDR3 coding DNA: TGTGCCAGCCGGGCAGGAAAAGAGACCCAGTACTTC. It yields the protein CASRAGKETQYF. The chain has TRBV6-5 and TRBJ2-5; D gene unclear. Germline assignment: CDR1 MNHEY and CDR2 SVGAGI. This CDR3 is built from 12 residues. Trimming cost V 8 bases and J 3 bases, with 10 bases left between them.

Remarks on this clonotype: Relative to the germline gene, one junction end is altered; a read error may explain this. This chain links TRBV20-1 with TRBJ2-5, with D perhaps being TRBD1 or TRBD2 (5 bases each). The CDR3 has 14 amino acids. Germline CDR1 is DFQATT and CDR2 is SNEGSKA (reference sequence). CDR3 bases: TGCAGTCCTAGTCTCTTTGGGGGTAAAGAGACCCAGTACTTC. Translation: CSPSLFGGKETQYF.

This clonotype was counted many times. This chain joins TRBV3-1 and TRBJ1-2; no firm D call. Germline CDR1 LGHDT, CDR2 YNNKEL (reference sequence). With 7 bases removed from V and 7 bases from J, the gap between germline ends came to 13 bases. This CDR3 comprises 12 residues. This CDR3 reads CASNNPAGGYTF. In DNA, the CDR3 is TGTGCCAGCAATAATCCAGCCGGTGGCTACACCTTC. The entire variable domain, with the rest obtained from reference TRBV3-1 and TRBJ1-2, is as follows: DTAVSQTPKYLVTQMGNDKSIKCEQNLGHDTMYWYKQDSKKFLKIMFSYNNKELIINETVPNRFSPKSPDKAHLNLHINSLELGDSAVYFCASNNPAGGYTFGSGTRLTVV.

V is TRBV7-3 and J is TRBJ2-7; D not certain. The CDR3 loop spans 13 amino acids. V was pared by 5 bases and J by 6 bases, with 14 bases between. In germline, CDR1 is SGHTA, CDR2 FQGTGA. This CDR3 reads CASSGPGLSEQYF. For the CDR3, the DNA is TGTGCCAGCAGCGGTCCTGGGCTAAGCGAGCAGTACTTC. The variable domain in full, completed from reference TRBV7-3 and TRBJ2-7, reads GAGVSQTPSNKVTEKGKYVELRCDPISGHTALYWYRQSLGQGPEFLIYFQGTGAADDSGLPNDRFFAVRPEGSVSTLKIQRTERGDSAVYLCASSGPGLSEQYFGPGTRLTVT.

There are many counts of this clonotype. The chain uses TRBV6-5 and TRBJ2-1; D is perhaps TRBD2 (6 bases). This CDR3 is 14 amino acids long. CDR1 MNHEY and CDR2 SVGAGI come from the germline V gene. Trimming left V 4 bases short and J 2 bases short, with 9 bases between. The CDR3 region is CASSSWRAYNEQFF. In DNA form, the CDR3 reads TGTGCCAGCAGTTCCTGGAGGGCCTACAATGAGCAGTTCTTC.

The chain carries TRBV12-3 or TRBV12-4 and TRBJ2-7; 8 bases are shared with TRBD2. Trimming took 5 bases from V and 3 from J; bases not matched to a gene: 6. The CDR3 has 14 amino acids. The CDR3, as DNA: TGTGCCAGCAGTCTGAGCGGGAGACTCTACGAGCAGTACTTC. It translates to CASSLSGRLYEQYF.

This clonotype was counted between two and nine times. V and J are TRBV12-3 or TRBV12-4 and TRBJ2-3; TRBD2 agrees at 7 bases. The CDR3 is 13 amino acids. The ends lost 7 bases at V and 2 bases at J; junction bases unmatched: 3. CDR3 region: CASIRDYTDTQYF. The CDR3 bases are TGTGCCAGCATCCGGGACTACACAGATACGCAGTATTTT.

This clonotype turned up a few times. The chain is built from TRBV28 and TRBJ2-5; 7 bases fit TRBD2. After removal of 6 bases from V and 5 bases from J, the junction contained 12 bases not matched to a gene. Germline CDR1 is MDHEN and CDR2 is SYDVKM. The CDR3 is 15 residues long. As DNA, the CDR3 is TGTGCCAGCAGAACCAGCGGGGAGGCCCTGGAGACCCAGTACTTC. It encodes CASRTSGEALETQYF.

Only a few counts were recorded for this clonotype. The J gene is TRBJ2-3, the V gene TRBV7-3, with D possibly matching TRBD2 (5 bases). CDR1 SGHTA and CDR2 FQGTGA come from the germline V gene. The CDR3 has 15 residues. V lost 5 bases to trimming and J lost 1 base, with 13 bases between them. CDR3 sequence reads: CASSPGEAGTDTQYF. CDR3 bases: TGTGCCAGCAGCCCCGGGGAAGCAGGCACAGATACGCAGTATTTT.

This clonotype was seen at least ten times. The chain has TRBV7-3 and TRBJ2-3; 7 bases fit TRBD2. Germline assignment: CDR1 SGHTA and CDR2 FQGTGA. The CDR3 consists of 16 residues. Germline trimming cut 1 base from V and 2 bases from J; bases unmatched to any gene: 6. CDR3 residues: CASSLRAGSNTDTQYF. Written as DNA, the CDR3 is TGTGCCAGCAGCTTAAGAGCGGGGAGCAACACAGATACGCAGTATTTT.

This clonotype was recorded many times. The V gene is TRBV5-1, the J gene TRBJ2-2; 9 bases align to TRBD1. V lost 5 bases to trimming and J lost 4 bases; unmatched junction nucleotides: 6. The CDR3 spans 15 residues. Germline assignment: CDR1 SGHRS and CDR2 YFSETQ. The CDR3 nucleotides are TGCGCCAGCAGTCCCGGGACAGGGCCCACCGGGGAGCTGTTTTTT. This codes for CASSPGTGPTGELFF. Based on the CDR3 plus reference TRBV5-1 and TRBJ2-2, the full variable domain is KAGVTQTPRYLIKTRGQQVTLSCSPISGHRSVSWYQQTPGQGLQFLFEYFSETQRNKGNFPGRFSGRQFSNSRSEMNVSTLELGDSALYLCASSPGTGPTGELFFGEGSRLTVL.

This clonotype was observed a few times. The chain joins TRBV7-9 to TRBJ2-7, with 11 bases matching TRBD2. The V and J ends lost 5 bases and 7 bases, in that order; junction bases with no gene match: 13. The germline V gene encodes CDR1 SEHNR and CDR2 FQNEAQ (reference sequence). This CDR3 has 16 residues. The CDR3 DNA follows: TGTGCCAGCAGCAGCCGGTCGACTAGCGGGATCCTAGAGCAGTACTTC. Translating gives CASSSRSTSGILEQYF.

This clonotype was seen a few times. The V and J genes are TRBV6-5 and TRBJ2-7; D gene unclear. CDR1 and CDR2 (germline): MNHEY, SVGAGI. CDR3 size: 15 residues. V gave up 0 bases and J gave up 2 bases, with 11 bases separating them. The CDR3 coding sequence is TGTGCCAGCAGTTACTCCATCCCTGGGCCCTACGAGCAGTACTTC. Translated: CASSYSIPGPYEQYF.